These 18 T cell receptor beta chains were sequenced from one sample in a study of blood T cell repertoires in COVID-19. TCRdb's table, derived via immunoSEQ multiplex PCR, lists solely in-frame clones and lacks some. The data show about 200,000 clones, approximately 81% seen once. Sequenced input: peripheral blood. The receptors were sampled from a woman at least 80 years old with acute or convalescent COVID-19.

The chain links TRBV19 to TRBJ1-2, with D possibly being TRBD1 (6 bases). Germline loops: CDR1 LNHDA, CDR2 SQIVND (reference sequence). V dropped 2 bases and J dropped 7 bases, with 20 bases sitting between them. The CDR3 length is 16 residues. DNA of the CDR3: TGTGCCAGTAGTATAACGGCAGGGGCAGGTGCGGTTGGCTACACCTTC. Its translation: CASSITAGAGAVGYTF.

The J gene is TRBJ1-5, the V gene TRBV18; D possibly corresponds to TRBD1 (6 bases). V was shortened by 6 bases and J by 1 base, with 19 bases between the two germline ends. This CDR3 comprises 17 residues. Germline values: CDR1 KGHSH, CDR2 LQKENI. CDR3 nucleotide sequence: TGTGCCAGCTCGCAGGGGACCAGGGGTAAGAGCAATCAGCCCCAGCATTTT. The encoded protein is CASSQGTRGKSNQPQHF.

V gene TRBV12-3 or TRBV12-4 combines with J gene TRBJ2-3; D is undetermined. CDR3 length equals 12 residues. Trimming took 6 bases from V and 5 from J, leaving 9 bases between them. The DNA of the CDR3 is TGTGCCAGCAGCCAGACATTAGATACGCAGTATTTT. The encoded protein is CASSQTLDTQYF.

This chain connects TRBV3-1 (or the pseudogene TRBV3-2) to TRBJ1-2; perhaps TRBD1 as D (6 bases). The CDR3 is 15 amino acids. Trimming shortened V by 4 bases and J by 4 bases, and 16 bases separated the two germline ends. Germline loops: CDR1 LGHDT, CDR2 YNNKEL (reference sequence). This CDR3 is CASSPRGAEGYGYTF. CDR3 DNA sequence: TGTGCCAGCAGCCCTCGGGGGGCTGAGGGCTATGGCTACACCTTC.

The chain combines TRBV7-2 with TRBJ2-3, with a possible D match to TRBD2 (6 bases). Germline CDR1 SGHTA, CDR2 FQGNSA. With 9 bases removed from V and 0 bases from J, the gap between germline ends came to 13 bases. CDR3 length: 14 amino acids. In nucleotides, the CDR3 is TGTGCCAGTACCGGCGGGGTTAGCACAGATACGCAGTATTTT. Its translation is CASTGGVSTDTQYF.

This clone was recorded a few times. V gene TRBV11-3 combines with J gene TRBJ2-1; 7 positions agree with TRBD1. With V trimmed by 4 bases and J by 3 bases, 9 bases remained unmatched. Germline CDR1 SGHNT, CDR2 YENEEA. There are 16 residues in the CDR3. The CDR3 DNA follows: TGTGCCAGCAGCTCCCCCAAGAGGACAGGCTACAATGAGCAGTTCTTC. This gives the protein CASSSPKRTGYNEQFF.

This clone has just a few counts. The CDR3 DNA reads as TGTGCTAGTGGAAGCGGGGGGTCCTACGAGCAGTACTTC. Translation: CASGSGGSYEQYF. J is TRBJ2-7 and V is TRBV12-5; 9 bases align to TRBD2. The germline V gene encodes CDR1 LGHNT and CDR2 FRNRAP. J gave up 1 base and V 6 bases, and 1 base lay outside the gene matches. This CDR3 is built from 13 residues.

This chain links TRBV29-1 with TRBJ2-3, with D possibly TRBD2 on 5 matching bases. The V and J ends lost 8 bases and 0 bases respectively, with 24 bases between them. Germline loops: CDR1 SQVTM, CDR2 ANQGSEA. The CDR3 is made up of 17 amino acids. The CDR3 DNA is TGCAGCTCTCTAGGAGGCGAGGGTTCCCGGAGCACAGATACGCAGTATTTT. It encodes CSSLGGEGSRSTDTQYF.

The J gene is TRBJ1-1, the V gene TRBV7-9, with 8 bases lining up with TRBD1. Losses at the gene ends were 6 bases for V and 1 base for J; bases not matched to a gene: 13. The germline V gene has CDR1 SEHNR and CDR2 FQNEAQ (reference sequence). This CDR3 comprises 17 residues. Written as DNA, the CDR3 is TGTGCCAGCAGACACTCGAGGACAGGGAGGGGGAACACTGAAGCTTTCTTT. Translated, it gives CASRHSRTGRGNTEAFF.

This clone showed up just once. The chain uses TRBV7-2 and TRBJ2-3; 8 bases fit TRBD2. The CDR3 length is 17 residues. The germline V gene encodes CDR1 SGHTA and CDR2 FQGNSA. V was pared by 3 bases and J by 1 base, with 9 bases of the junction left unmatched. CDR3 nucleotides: TGTGCCAGCAGCTTGTATCTCCGAGCGGGGGGCACAGATACGCAGTATTTT. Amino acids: CASSLYLRAGGTDTQYF. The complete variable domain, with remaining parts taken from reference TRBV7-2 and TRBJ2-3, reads GAGVSQSPSNKVTEKGKDVELRCDPISGHTALYWYRQSLGQGLEFLIYFQGNSAPDKSGLPSDRFSAERTGGSVSTLTIQRTQQEDSAVYLCASSLYLRAGGTDTQYFGPGTRLTVL.

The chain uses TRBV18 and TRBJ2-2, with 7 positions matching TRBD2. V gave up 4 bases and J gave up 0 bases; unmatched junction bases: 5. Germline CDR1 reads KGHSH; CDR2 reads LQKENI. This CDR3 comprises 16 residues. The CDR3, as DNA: TGTGCCAGCTCACAGCGACTAGCTACGAACACCGGGGAGCTGTTTTTT. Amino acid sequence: CASSQRLATNTGELFF.

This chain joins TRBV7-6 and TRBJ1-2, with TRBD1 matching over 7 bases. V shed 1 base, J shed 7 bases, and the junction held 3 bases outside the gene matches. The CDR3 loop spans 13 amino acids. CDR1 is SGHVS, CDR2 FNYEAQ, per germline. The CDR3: CASSLDRGGGYTF. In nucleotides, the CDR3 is TGTGCCAGCAGCTTAGACAGGGGTGGTGGCTACACCTTC.

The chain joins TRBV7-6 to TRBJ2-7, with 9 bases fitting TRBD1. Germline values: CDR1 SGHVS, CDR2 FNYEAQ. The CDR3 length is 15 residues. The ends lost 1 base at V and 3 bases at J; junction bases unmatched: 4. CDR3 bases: TGTGCCAGCAGCTTAGAGGGACAGGGAAACTACGAGCAGTACTTC. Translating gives CASSLEGQGNYEQYF.

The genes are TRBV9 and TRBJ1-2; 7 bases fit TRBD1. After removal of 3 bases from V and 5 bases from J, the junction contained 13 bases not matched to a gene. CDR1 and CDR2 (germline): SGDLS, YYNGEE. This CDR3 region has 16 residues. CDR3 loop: CASSDRQGGTLYGYTF. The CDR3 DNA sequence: TGTGCCAGCAGCGACCGACAGGGCGGTACCCTGTATGGCTACACCTTC.

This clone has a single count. The CDR3 spells CASSFTGTGNTEAFF. CDR3 bases: TGTGCCAGCAGTTTCACCGGGACAGGGAACACTGAAGCTTTCTTT. The V and J genes are TRBV28 and TRBJ1-1; TRBD1 agrees at 8 bases. Trimming at V came to 3 bases and at J to 1 base, leaving 4 bases not matched to a gene. CDR1 MDHEN and CDR2 SYDVKM come from the germline V gene. The CDR3 runs 15 residues.

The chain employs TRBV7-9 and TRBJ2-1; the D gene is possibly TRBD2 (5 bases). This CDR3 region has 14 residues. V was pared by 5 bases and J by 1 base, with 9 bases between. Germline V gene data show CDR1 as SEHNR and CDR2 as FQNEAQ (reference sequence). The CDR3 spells CASSPSGSYNEQFF. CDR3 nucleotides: TGTGCCAGCAGCCCCTCGGGATCCTACAATGAGCAGTTCTTC. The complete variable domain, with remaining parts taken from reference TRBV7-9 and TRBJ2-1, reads DTGVSQNPRHKITKRGQNVTFRCDPISEHNRLYWYRQTLGQGPEFLTYFQNEAQLEKSRLLSDRFSAERPKGSFSTLEIQRTEQGDSAMYLCASSPSGSYNEQFFGPGTRLTVL.

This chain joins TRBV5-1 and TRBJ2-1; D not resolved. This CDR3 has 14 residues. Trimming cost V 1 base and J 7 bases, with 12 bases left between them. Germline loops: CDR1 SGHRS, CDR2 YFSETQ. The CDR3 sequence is CASSLSVETNEQFF. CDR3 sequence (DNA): TGCGCCAGCAGCTTGTCGGTAGAGACTAATGAGCAGTTCTTC.

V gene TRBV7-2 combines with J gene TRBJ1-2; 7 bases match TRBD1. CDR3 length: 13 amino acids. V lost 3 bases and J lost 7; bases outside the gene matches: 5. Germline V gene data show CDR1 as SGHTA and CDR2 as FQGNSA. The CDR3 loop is CASSFLQGGGYTF. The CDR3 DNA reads TGTGCCAGCAGCTTTCTCCAGGGGGGTGGCTACACCTTC.